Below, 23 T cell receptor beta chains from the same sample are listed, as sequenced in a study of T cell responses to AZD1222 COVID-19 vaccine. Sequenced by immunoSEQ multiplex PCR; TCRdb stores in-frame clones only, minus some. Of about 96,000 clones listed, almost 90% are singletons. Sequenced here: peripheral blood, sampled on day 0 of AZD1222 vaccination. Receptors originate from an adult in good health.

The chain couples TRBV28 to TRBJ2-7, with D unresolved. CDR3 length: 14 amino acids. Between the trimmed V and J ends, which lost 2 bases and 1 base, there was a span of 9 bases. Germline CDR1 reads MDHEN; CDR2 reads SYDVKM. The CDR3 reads CASSLRPRSYEQYF. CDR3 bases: TGTGCCAGCAGTTTAAGACCCCGATCCTACGAGCAGTACTTC.

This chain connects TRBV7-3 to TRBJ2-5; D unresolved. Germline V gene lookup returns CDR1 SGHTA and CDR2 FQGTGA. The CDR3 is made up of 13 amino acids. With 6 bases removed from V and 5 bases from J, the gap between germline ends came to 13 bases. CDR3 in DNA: TGTGCCAGCAGTCCCGGTGTTGGGGAGACCCAGTACTTC. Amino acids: CASSPGVGETQYF. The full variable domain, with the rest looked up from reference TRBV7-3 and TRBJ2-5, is GAGVSQTPSNKVTEKGKYVELRCDPISGHTALYWYRQSLGQGPEFLIYFQGTGAADDSGLPNDRFFAVRPEGSVSTLKIQRTERGDSAVYLCASSPGVGETQYFGPGTRLLVL.

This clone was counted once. Here the CDR3 DNA reads TGTGCCAGCAGCCTAACTCACGGGGCATTTAGCAATCAGCCCCAGCATTTT. It yields the protein CASSLTHGAFSNQPQHF. The rearrangement uses TRBV5-8 and TRBJ1-5, with a weak D call TRBD1 (5 bases). The ends were cut back, 4 bases at V and 0 bases at J, with 17 bases in the middle. CDR1 and CDR2 (germline): SGHTS, YDEGEE. The CDR3 spans 17 residues.

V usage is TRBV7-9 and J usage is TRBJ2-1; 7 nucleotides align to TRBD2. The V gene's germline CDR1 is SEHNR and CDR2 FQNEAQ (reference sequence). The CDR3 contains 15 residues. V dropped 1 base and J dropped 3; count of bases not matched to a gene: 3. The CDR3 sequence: CASSLDGGSYNEQFF. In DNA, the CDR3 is TGTGCCAGCAGCTTAGACGGCGGGAGCTACAATGAGCAGTTCTTC.

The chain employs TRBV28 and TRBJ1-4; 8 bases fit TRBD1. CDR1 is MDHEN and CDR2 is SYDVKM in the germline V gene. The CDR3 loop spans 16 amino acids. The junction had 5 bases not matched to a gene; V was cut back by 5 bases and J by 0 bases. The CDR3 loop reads CASSATGAATNEKLFF. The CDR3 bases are TGTGCCAGCAGTGCGACAGGGGCAGCAACTAATGAAAAACTGTTTTTT.

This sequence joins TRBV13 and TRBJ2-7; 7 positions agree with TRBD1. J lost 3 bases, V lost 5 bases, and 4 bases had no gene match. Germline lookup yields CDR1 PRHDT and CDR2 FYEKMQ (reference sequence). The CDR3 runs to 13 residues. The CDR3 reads CASSADRRYEQYF. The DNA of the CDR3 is TGTGCCAGCAGCGCGGACAGGCGCTACGAGCAGTACTTC.

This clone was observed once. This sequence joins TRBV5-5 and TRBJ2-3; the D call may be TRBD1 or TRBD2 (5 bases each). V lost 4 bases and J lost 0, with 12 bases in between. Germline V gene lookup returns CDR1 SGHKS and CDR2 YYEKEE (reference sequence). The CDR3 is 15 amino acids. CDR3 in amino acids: CASSRGWDSTDTQYF. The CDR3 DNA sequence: TGTGCCAGCAGCCGGGGATGGGACAGCACAGATACGCAGTATTTT.

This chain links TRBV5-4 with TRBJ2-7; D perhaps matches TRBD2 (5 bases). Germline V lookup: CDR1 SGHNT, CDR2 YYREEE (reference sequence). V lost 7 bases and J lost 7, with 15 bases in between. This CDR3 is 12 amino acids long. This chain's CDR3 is CASGAWSGEQYF. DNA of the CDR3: TGTGCCAGCGGAGCCTGGTCGGGAGAGCAGTACTTC. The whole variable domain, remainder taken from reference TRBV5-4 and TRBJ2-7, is ETGVTQSPTHLIKTRGQQVTLRCSSQSGHNTVSWYQQALGQGPQFIFQYYREEENGRGNFPPRFSGLQFPNYSSELNVNALELDDSALYLCASGAWSGEQYFGPGTRLTVT.

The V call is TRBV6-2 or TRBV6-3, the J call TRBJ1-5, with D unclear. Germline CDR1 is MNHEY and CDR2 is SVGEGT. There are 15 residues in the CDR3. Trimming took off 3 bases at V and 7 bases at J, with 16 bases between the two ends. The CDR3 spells CASSYMSDRAQPQHF. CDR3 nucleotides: TGTGCCAGCAGTTATATGAGCGACCGGGCGCAGCCCCAGCATTTT.

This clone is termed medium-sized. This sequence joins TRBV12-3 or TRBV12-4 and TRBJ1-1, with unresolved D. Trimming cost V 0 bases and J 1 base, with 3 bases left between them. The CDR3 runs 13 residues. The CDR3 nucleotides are TGTGCCAGCAGTTTAGCCAAGAACACTGAAGCTTTCTTT. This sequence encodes CASSLAKNTEAFF.

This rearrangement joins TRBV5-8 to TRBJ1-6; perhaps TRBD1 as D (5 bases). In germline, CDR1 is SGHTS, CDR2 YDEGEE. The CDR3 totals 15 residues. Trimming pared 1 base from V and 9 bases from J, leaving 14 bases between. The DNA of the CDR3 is TGTGCCAGCAGCTTGAATCAAGGGGTGGGTTCACCCCTCCACTTT. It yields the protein CASSLNQGVGSPLHF.

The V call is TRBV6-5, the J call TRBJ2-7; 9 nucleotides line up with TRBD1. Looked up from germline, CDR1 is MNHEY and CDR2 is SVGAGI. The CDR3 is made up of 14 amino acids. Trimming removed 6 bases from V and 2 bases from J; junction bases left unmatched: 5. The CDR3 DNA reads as TGTGCCAGCAGCGGACAGGGGACGACCTACGAGCAGTACTTC. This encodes CASSGQGTTYEQYF.

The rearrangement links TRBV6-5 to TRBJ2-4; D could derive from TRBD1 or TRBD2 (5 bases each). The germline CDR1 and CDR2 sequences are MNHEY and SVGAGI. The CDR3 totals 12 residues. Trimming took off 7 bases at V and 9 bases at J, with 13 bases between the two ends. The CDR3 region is CASISSGRIQYF. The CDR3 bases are TGTGCCAGCATCAGTTCGGGACGCATTCAGTACTTC.

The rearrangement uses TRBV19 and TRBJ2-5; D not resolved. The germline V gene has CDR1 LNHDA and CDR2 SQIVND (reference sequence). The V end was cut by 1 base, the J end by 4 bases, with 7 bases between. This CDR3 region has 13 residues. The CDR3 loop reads CASSIVRGETQYF. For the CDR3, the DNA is TGTGCCAGTAGTATAGTGAGAGGAGAGACCCAGTACTTC.

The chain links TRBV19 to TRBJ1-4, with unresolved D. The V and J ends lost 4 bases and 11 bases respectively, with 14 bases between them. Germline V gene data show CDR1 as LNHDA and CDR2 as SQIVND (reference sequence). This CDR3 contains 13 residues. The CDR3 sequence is CASSTGPQGKLFF. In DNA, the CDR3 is TGTGCCAGTAGTACCGGGCCCCAAGGCAAACTGTTTTTT. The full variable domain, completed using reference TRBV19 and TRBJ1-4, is DGGITQSPKYLFRKEGQNVTLSCEQNLNHDAMYWYRQDPGQGLRLIYYSQIVNDFQKGDIAEGYSVSREKKESFPLTVTSAQKNPTAFYLCASSTGPQGKLFFGSGTQLSVL.

The CDR3 loop reads CASSTGLMGYTF. CDR3 in DNA: TGTGCCAGCAGTACAGGGTTGATGGGCTACACCTTC. The chain carries TRBV28 and TRBJ1-2, with a tentative D call TRBD1 (6 bases). Between the trimmed V and J ends, which lost 5 bases and 8 bases, there was a span of 12 bases. The CDR3 totals 12 residues. Germline-derived CDR1 and CDR2 are MDHEN and SYDVKM.

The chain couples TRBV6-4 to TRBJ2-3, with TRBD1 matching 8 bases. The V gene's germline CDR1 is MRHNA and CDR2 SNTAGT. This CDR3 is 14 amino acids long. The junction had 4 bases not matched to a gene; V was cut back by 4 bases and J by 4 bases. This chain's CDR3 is CASSGTGIPDTQYF. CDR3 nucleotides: TGTGCCAGCAGTGGGACAGGGATCCCAGATACGCAGTATTTT.

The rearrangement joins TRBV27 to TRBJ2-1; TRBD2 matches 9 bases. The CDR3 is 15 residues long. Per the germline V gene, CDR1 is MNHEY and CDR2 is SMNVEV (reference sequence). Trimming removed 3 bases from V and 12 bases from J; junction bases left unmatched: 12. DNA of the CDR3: TGTGCCAGCAGTTTTTACGGCGGGAGGGATGTCGCGCAGTTCTTC. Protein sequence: CASSFYGGRDVAQFF.

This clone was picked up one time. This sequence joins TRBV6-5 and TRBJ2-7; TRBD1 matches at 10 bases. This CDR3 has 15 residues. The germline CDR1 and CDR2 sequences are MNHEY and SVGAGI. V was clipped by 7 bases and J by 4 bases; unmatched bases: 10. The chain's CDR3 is CASITGTGARYEQYF. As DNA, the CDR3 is TGTGCCAGCATTACCGGGACAGGGGCTCGGTACGAGCAGTACTTC.

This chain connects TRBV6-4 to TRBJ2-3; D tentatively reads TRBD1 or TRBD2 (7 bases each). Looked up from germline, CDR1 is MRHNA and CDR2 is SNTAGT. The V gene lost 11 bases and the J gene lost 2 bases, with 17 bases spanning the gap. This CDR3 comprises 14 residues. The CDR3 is CAHRGDSFTDTQYF. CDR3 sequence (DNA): TGTGCCCACCGGGGGGACAGCTTCACAGATACGCAGTATTTT.

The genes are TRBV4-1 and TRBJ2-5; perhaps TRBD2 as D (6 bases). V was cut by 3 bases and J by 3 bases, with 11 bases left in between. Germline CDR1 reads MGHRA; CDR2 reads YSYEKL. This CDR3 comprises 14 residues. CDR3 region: CASSQGRREETQYF. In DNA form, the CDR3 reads TGCGCCAGCAGCCAGGGAAGGAGGGAAGAGACCCAGTACTTC.

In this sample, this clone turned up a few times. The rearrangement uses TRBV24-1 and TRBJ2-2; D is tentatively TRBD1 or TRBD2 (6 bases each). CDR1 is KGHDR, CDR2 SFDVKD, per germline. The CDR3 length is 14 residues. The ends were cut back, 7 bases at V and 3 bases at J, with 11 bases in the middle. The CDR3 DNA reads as TGTGCCACCAGGGGGGGCCTTGACACCGGGGAGCTGTTTTTT. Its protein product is CATRGGLDTGELFF.

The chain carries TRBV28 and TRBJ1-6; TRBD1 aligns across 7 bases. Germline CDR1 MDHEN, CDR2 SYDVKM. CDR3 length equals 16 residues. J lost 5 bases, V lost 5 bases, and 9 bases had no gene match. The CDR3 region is CASSHRSGQNNSPLHF. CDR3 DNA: TGTGCCAGCAGTCACCGGTCGGGACAGAATAATTCACCCCTCCACTTT.